These T cell receptor beta chains were read from a single sample in a study of blood T cell repertoires in COVID-19. Assay: immunoSEQ multiplex PCR; the TCRdb copy retains only in-frame clones and omits some. The table includes 360,000 or so clones, roughly nine tenths detected once. Input material: PBMCs or T cells enriched from blood (not recorded which). These receptors were collected from a woman aged 25 to 45 who had recovered from COVID-19. Each CDR3 is given with its conserved first and last residue. A D gene is named only where the DNA matches it firmly. The size entry is marked missing in some rows and otherwise reads once, few, many or a size class.

clone size,D gene,J gene,V gene,CDR3 DNA,CDR3 protein
.,TRBD1,TRBJ1-1,TRBV30,TGTGCCTGGAGGTCAGGGGGGAGTGAAACTGAAGCTTTCTTT,CAWRSGGSETEAFF
.,.,TRBJ2-3,TRBV11-3,TGTGCCAGCAGCCCAGGGGGGCTCAGCACAGATACGCAGTATTTT,CASSPGGLSTDTQYF
.,.,TRBJ2-1,TRBV12-5,TGTGCTAGTGGTTTGGCCTTCCTGCCGGGTTCCGAGCAGTTCTTC,CASGLAFLPGSEQFF
.,.,TRBJ2-1,TRBV3-1/TRBV3-2,TGTGCCAGCAGACAAAACGGCCGACTAGGAGAGGGGGAGCAGTTCTTC,CASRQNGRLGEGEQFF
few,.,TRBJ2-7,TRBV9,TGTGCCAGCAGCGCACAGCTAACCAGGGACGAGCAGTACTTC,CASSAQLTRDEQYF
once,TRBD2,TRBJ2-7,TRBV5-6,TGTGCCAGCAGCTGGACTAGCGCCGAGCAGTACTTC,CASSWTSAEQYF
.,.,TRBJ1-2,TRBV12-3/TRBV12-4,TGTGCCAGCAGTTTAGGTGAGGGAGATGGCTACACCTTC,CASSLGEGDGYTF
.,.,TRBJ1-2,TRBV28,TGTGCCAGCATCGGTGGATGGGCAGACAACTATGGCTACACCTTC,CASIGGWADNYGYTF
.,TRBD1,TRBJ1-6,TRBV19,TGTGCCAGTAGTATGGAACCGGGACAGGTTAATTCACCCCTCCACTTT,CASSMEPGQVNSPLHF
.,TRBD1,TRBJ2-7,TRBV6-5,TGTGCCAGCAGATTATTCGGGACAGGGGGGTACGAGCAGTACTTC,CASRLFGTGGYEQYF
few,.,TRBJ1-2,TRBV3-1/TRBV3-2,TGTGCCAGCAGCCAAGACAGAGGCGGGGGTGGCTACACCTTC,CASSQDRGGGGYTF
.,.,TRBJ1-5,TRBV27,TGTGCCAGCAGTAGTTTGGGGGCAGAGGGGCCCCAGCATTTT,CASSSLGAEGPQHF
.,.,TRBJ1-2,TRBV5-6,TGTGCCAGCAGGTTCACAGGGTTTAACTATGGCTACACCTTC,CASRFTGFNYGYTF
.,.,TRBJ1-1,TRBV7-3,TGTGCCAGCAGCCTTGAGCTGAACACTGAAGCTTTCTTT,CASSLELNTEAFF
.,.,TRBJ1-1,TRBV14,TGTGCCAGCAGCCAAGATCTCGGGGTTTGGGCTGAAGCTTTCTTT,CASSQDLGVWAEAFF
.,.,TRBJ1-1,TRBV19,TGTGCCAGTAGTCCGGGAGTGACCGCTGAAGCTTTCTTT,CASSPGVTAEAFF
.,TRBD1,TRBJ1-1,TRBV11-2,TGTGCCAGCAGCTTAGATCTCAAGGGGGCTAGGACTGAAGCTTTCTTT,CASSLDLKGARTEAFF
.,.,TRBJ2-1,TRBV3-1/TRBV3-2,TGTGCCAGCAGCTCCACACAGGGTACTGAGCAGTTCTTC,CASSSTQGTEQFF
.,.,TRBJ1-3,TRBV30,TGTGCCTGGATTCCTTCCTACTCTGGAAACACCATATATTTT,CAWIPSYSGNTIYF
.,TRBD1,TRBJ2-7,TRBV2,TGTGCCGTACGTAACAGGGGCCATAGCTACGAGCAGTACTTC,CAVRNRGHSYEQYF
once,TRBD1,TRBJ1-2,TRBV27,TGTGCCAGCAGATTCACGACAGGGGGCTATGGCTACACCTTC,CASRFTTGGYGYTF
.,TRBD2,TRBJ2-1,TRBV10-1,TGCGCCAGCAGTGAGTGGAGACTAGCGGGGGGACACAATGAGCAGTTCTTC,CASSEWRLAGGHNEQFF
.,TRBD2,TRBJ2-6,TRBV2,TGTGCCAGCCCCAGGGAGGGGAGCTCTCACTCTGGGGCCAACGTCCTGACTTTC,CASPREGSSHSGANVLTF
.,TRBD1,TRBJ2-7,TRBV3-1/TRBV3-2,TGTGCCAGCAGCCAACACCCGTACAGGGGAGCCTACGAGCAGTACTTC,CASSQHPYRGAYEQYF
.,TRBD2,TRBJ2-1,TRBV10-3,TGTGCCATCAGGACTAGCTCCTCCTACAATGAGCAGTTCTTC,CAIRTSSSYNEQFF
.,TRBD1,TRBJ2-7,TRBV28,TGTGCCAGCAGCTACCACTTAGACAGGGGAGTACACGAGCAGTACTTC,CASSYHLDRGVHEQYF
.,TRBD2,TRBJ2-7,TRBV18,TGTGCCAGCTCACCACCGCCAGGGAGGCTAGCGGGAGGGCCCCGGCAGTACTTC,CASSPPPGRLAGGPRQYF
.,.,TRBJ2-4,TRBV13,TGTGCCAGCAGCTCTATGGGGGGACAGTTTGCCAAAAACATTCAGTACTTC,CASSSMGGQFAKNIQYF
.,TRBD1,TRBJ1-2,TRBV25-1,TGTGCCAGCAGTGTTCCAGGGGGCGAAGGTGGCTACACCTTC,CASSVPGGEGGYTF
.,TRBD2,TRBJ2-1,TRBV29-1,TGCAGCGTGCGGGCGAGGACTAGCGGATGGGATGAGCAGTTCTTC,CSVRARTSGWDEQFF
.,.,TRBJ2-1,TRBV3-1/TRBV3-2,TGTGCCAGCAGCCAAGGGCTAGCGACTAACTACAATGAGCAGTTCTTC,CASSQGLATNYNEQFF
.,TRBD1,TRBJ1-1,TRBV11-3,TGTGCCAGCAGCAAAGGGACAGGGGGGAACACTGAAGCTTTCTTT,CASSKGTGGNTEAFF
.,.,TRBJ1-3,TRBV3-1/TRBV3-2,TGTGCCAGCAGCCTACGGGACTCTGGAAACACCATATATTTT,CASSLRDSGNTIYF
.,.,TRBJ2-2,TRBV4-2,TGTGCCAGCAGCCAAGTGCCGGGAACCGGGGAGCTGTTTTTT,CASSQVPGTGELFF
.,.,TRBJ2-1,TRBV11-3,TGTGCCAGCAGCTTAGACCACTACAATGAGCAGTTCTTC,CASSLDHYNEQFF